The 27 T cell receptor beta chains below all came from one sample that was sequenced in a study of T cell responses to AZD1222 COVID-19 vaccine. Sequencing used immunoSEQ multiplex PCR; TCRdb keeps in-frame clones, though not all of them. The sample has approximately 140,000 clones, 80% to 95% seen once. The source was peripheral blood, collected 28 days after the second AZD1222 dose. These receptors all stem from an adult who received the AZD1222 COVID-19 vaccine.

V and J are TRBV18 and TRBJ2-1, with D unclear. The germline V gene encodes CDR1 KGHSH and CDR2 LQKENI. This CDR3 region has 15 residues. V lost 2 bases, J lost 2 bases, and 10 bases lay in between. In DNA, the CDR3 is TGTGCCAGCTCACCAGGGATAATCCCCTACAATGAGCAGTTCTTC. It translates to CASSPGIIPYNEQFF.

This chain links TRBV2 with TRBJ1-1, with D tentatively TRBD1 (5 bases). This CDR3 comprises 14 residues. Germline values: CDR1 SNHLY, CDR2 FYNNEI. Deletions cut 4 bases from V and 7 bases from J, with 16 bases between. The CDR3 DNA sequence: TGTGCCAGCAGTGCAAATTTGGACACAGGTGAAGCTTTCTTT. Its translation is CASSANLDTGEAFF.

This clone was found a few times. The V gene is TRBV10-3, the J gene TRBJ1-5; D uncertain. V was shortened by 2 bases and J by 1 base, with 15 bases between the two germline ends. This CDR3 contains 17 residues. CDR1 and CDR2 from the germline V gene are ENHRY and SYGVKD. The CDR3 DNA reads TGTGCCATCAGTGAGGCAGAAGTGAGGGAAAGCAATCAGCCCCAGCATTTT. Amino acids: CAISEAEVRESNQPQHF.

The chain uses TRBV19 and TRBJ1-6; D uncertain. The CDR3 has 13 residues. V was cut by 3 bases and J by 7 bases, with 7 bases left in between. The germline CDR1 and CDR2 sequences are LNHDA and SQIVND (reference sequence). CDR3 protein: CASSIRTNSPLHF. The CDR3 coding sequence is TGTGCCAGTAGTATTAGAACCAATTCACCCCTCCACTTT.

The rearrangement joins TRBV7-2 to TRBJ1-2; a weak D match, TRBD1 (5 bases). CDR1 SGHTA and CDR2 FQGNSA come from the germline V gene. The CDR3 covers 16 residues. Trimming pared 1 base from V and 2 bases from J, leaving 14 bases between. CDR3 sequence: CASSLGGGRNNYGYTF. Here the CDR3 DNA reads TGTGCCAGCAGCTTAGGGGGCGGACGGAACAACTATGGCTACACCTTC.

A single count supports this clone. The genes are TRBV4-2 and TRBJ1-1; weak D call: TRBD1 (5 bases). V was cut by 0 bases and J by 1 base, with 18 bases left in between. This CDR3 is built from 18 residues. Germline V lookup: CDR1 LGHNA, CDR2 YNFKEQ. CDR3 sequence: CASSQDFVLAGENTEAFF. The DNA for the CDR3 is TGTGCCAGCAGCCAAGATTTTGTCCTCGCGGGGGAGAACACTGAAGCTTTCTTT.

Only a few counts were recorded for this clone. This chain uses TRBV6-4 with TRBJ2-2; 9 bases fit TRBD1. The CDR3 is made up of 14 amino acids. J gave up 4 bases and V 3 bases, and 0 bases lay outside the gene matches. Germline CDR1 and CDR2: MRHNA and SNTAGT. The CDR3 bases are TGTGCCAGCAGTGAGACAGGGGGCACCGGGGAGCTGTTTTTT. Translation gives CASSETGGTGELFF.

The J gene is TRBJ1-1, the V gene TRBV7-9; D not resolved. The germline CDR1 and CDR2 sequences are SEHNR and FQNEAQ (reference sequence). V lost 2 bases to trimming and J lost 1 base, with 2 bases between them. This CDR3 is built from 12 residues. CDR3 nucleotide sequence: TGTGCCAGCAGCTTAAAGAACACTGAAGCTTTCTTT. Its protein is CASSLKNTEAFF.

The chain has TRBV7-9 and TRBJ1-1; D uncertain. V was pared by 6 bases and J by 5 bases, with 7 bases between. Germline-derived CDR1 and CDR2 are SEHNR and FQNEAQ (reference sequence). This CDR3 has 11 amino acids. The CDR3 loop reads CASREGTEAFF. CDR3 nucleotide sequence: TGTGCCAGCAGGGAAGGAACTGAAGCTTTCTTT.

The chain combines TRBV6-2 or TRBV6-3 with TRBJ2-5; no reliable D call. The germline V gene encodes CDR1 MNHEY and CDR2 SVGEGT. V was clipped by 5 bases and J by 5 bases, with 18 bases between them. The CDR3 is 15 residues long. CDR3 coding DNA: TGTGCCAGCAGTCCCTACGACGGCCATCAGGAGACCCAGTACTTC. It encodes CASSPYDGHQETQYF.

In the case of this clone: A junction boundary mismatches the germline segment, possibly from a read error. The chain joins TRBV7-2 to TRBJ2-7; 7 bases are shared with TRBD1. The CDR3 contains 15 residues. Germline loops: CDR1 SGHTA, CDR2 FQGNSA. CDR3: CAGSFHQGQLSEQYF. The DNA for the CDR3 is TGTGCCGGCAGCTTCCACCAGGGACAGCTCTCCGAGCAGTACTTC.

The rearrangement joins TRBV7-2 to TRBJ2-7, with 10 bases matching TRBD1. Germline CDR1 and CDR2: SGHTA and FQGNSA. The CDR3 has 16 residues. The V segment lost 5 bases and the J segment 4 bases; nucleotides outside the gene matches: 11. The DNA for the CDR3 is TGTGCCAGCAGCCCGAGACCGGGACAGGGGAAGTACGAGCAGTACTTC. Amino acid sequence: CASSPRPGQGKYEQYF.

The chain recombines TRBV6-6 with TRBJ2-3; 7 nucleotides line up with TRBD1. V trimming: 6 bases; J trimming: 6 bases; junction bases outside the gene matches: 3. The CDR3 runs to 12 residues. Germline lookup yields CDR1 MNHNY and CDR2 SVGAGI (reference sequence). The chain's CDR3 is CASRPRGDTQYF. Written as DNA, the CDR3 is TGTGCCAGCAGACCCAGGGGGGATACGCAGTATTTT.

The chain carries TRBV7-2 and TRBJ2-7; 10 positions match TRBD1. This CDR3 has 14 amino acids. CDR1 and CDR2 (germline): SGHTA, FQGNSA. The V and J ends lost 5 bases and 2 bases, in that order; junction bases with no gene match: 3. The CDR3 protein is CASSADRGPYEQYF. The CDR3 DNA reads as TGTGCCAGCAGCGCCGACAGGGGGCCCTACGAGCAGTACTTC.

This clone was detected only once. The chain is built from TRBV4-2 and TRBJ2-2; 10 bases agree with TRBD2. The CDR3 runs to 16 residues. Germline-derived CDR1 and CDR2 are LGHNA and YNFKEQ. J gave up 8 bases and V 1 base, and 7 bases lay outside the gene matches. CDR3 residues: CASSQGQRGGKGELFF. The DNA of the CDR3 is TGTGCCAGCAGCCAAGGCCAGCGGGGGGGCAAAGGGGAGCTGTTTTTT.

The rearrangement uses TRBV6-2 or TRBV6-3 and TRBJ2-4; D gene unclear. Germline CDR1 and CDR2: MNHEY and SVGEGT. CDR3 size: 13 residues. The V end was cut by 6 bases, the J end by 0 bases, with 6 bases between. The CDR3 region has the DNA TGTGCCAGCAGCCCCCTAGCCAAAAACATTCAGTACTTC. Its protein is CASSPLAKNIQYF.

The rearrangement links TRBV13 to TRBJ2-5; 10 nucleotides match TRBD2. Germline V gene data show CDR1 as PRHDT and CDR2 as FYEKMQ (reference sequence). The CDR3 runs 22 residues. J lost 5 bases, V lost 3 bases, and 27 bases had no gene match. For the CDR3, the DNA is TGTGCCAGCAGCTTCTCGTTTCTGGGGGCAGGGCCTAGCGGGGGATCTGGGGAGACCCAGTACTTC. Protein: CASSFSFLGAGPSGGSGETQYF. Based on the CDR3 plus reference TRBV13 and TRBJ2-5, the full variable domain is AAGVIQSPRHLIKEKRETATLKCYPIPRHDTVYWYQQGPGQDPQFLISFYEKMQSDKGSIPDRFSAQQFSDYHSELNMSSLELGDSALYFCASSFSFLGAGPSGGSGETQYFGPGTRLLVL.

The chain links TRBV29-1 to TRBJ1-3; D is unclear. V lost 3 bases to trimming and J lost 7 bases, with 10 bases between them. The length of the CDR3 is 12 residues. Germline CDR1 and CDR2: SQVTM and ANQGSEA. The CDR3 reads CSVEVGGNTIYF. CDR3 nucleotides: TGCAGCGTTGAGGTGGGAGGGAACACCATATATTTT.

The chain combines TRBV19 with TRBJ2-7; D is possibly TRBD1 or TRBD2 (6 bases each). Germline V gene sequence: CDR1 LNHDA, CDR2 SQIVND (reference sequence). Trimming removed 3 bases from V and 7 bases from J, with 10 bases in between. The CDR3 has 12 amino acids. CDR3 in DNA: TGTGCCAGTAGTATCCGGGGGCGAGAGCAGTACTTC. The encoded protein is CASSIRGREQYF.

V is TRBV2 and J is TRBJ2-1; 14 bases map to TRBD2. Germline-derived CDR1 and CDR2 are SNHLY and FYNNEI. Germline trimming cut 7 bases from V and 7 bases from J; bases unmatched to any gene: 3. The CDR3 sequence is 14 residues long. For the CDR3, the DNA is TGTGCCAGCATGGGGACTAGCGGGGGAAATGAGCAGTTCTTC. Translated: CASMGTSGGNEQFF.

The chain carries TRBV7-6 and TRBJ2-1, with D possibly matching TRBD2 (6 bases). Per germline, CDR1 SGHVS and CDR2 FNYEAQ. V was trimmed by 0 bases and J by 9 bases, leaving 15 bases between them. CDR3 length: 15 amino acids. The CDR3 spells CASSLASEGQGEQFF. CDR3 in DNA: TGTGCCAGCAGCTTAGCGTCGGAGGGGCAAGGTGAGCAGTTCTTC.

The J gene is TRBJ2-1, the V gene TRBV9, with 8 nucleotides matching TRBD2. Looked up from germline, CDR1 is SGDLS and CDR2 is YYNGEE. The CDR3 has 16 residues. J lost 4 bases, V lost 3 bases, and 9 bases had no gene match. Here the CDR3 reads CASSEGSGMSYNEQFF. The DNA for the CDR3 is TGTGCCAGCAGCGAGGGTAGCGGGATGTCTTACAATGAGCAGTTCTTC.

The V and J genes are TRBV10-3 and TRBJ2-1; D call uncertain. V was cut by 1 base and J by 5 bases, with 3 bases left in between. This CDR3 region has 12 residues. The germline V gene has CDR1 ENHRY and CDR2 SYGVKD. The CDR3 loop reads CAISEWDNEQFF. The CDR3 coding sequence is TGTGCCATCAGTGAGTGGGACAATGAGCAGTTCTTC.

The rearrangement joins TRBV19 to TRBJ1-5, with unresolved D. Trimming pared 2 bases from V and 2 bases from J, leaving 10 bases between. Germline V lookup: CDR1 LNHDA, CDR2 SQIVND (reference sequence). This CDR3 comprises 15 residues. The CDR3 is CASSIYSPGNQPQHF. DNA for the CDR3: TGTGCCAGTAGTATATACTCTCCGGGCAATCAGCCCCAGCATTTT.

This clone was counted once. The chain links TRBV4-2 to TRBJ2-7; D possibly corresponds to TRBD1 (6 bases). CDR3 length equals 15 residues. Trimming took 4 bases from V and 1 from J, leaving 14 bases between them. CDR1 is LGHNA, CDR2 YNFKEQ, per germline. The CDR3 DNA reads as TGTGCCAGCAGCCCTTTACCGGACAGTTCCTACGAGCAGTACTTC. This encodes CASSPLPDSSYEQYF.

The genes are TRBV9 and TRBJ2-1, with TRBD2 matching 7 bases. The CDR3 runs to 15 residues. CDR1 SGDLS and CDR2 YYNGEE come from the germline V gene. The V and J ends lost 0 bases and 4 bases, in that order; junction bases with no gene match: 4. CDR3 DNA sequence: TGTGCCAGCAGCGTAGAAAGCGGGAAATACAATGAGCAGTTCTTC. Protein sequence: CASSVESGKYNEQFF.

V and J are TRBV6-2 or TRBV6-3 and TRBJ2-3; D unresolved. The CDR3 has 15 residues. CDR1 and CDR2 (germline): MNHEY, SVGEGT. The V gene lost 0 bases and the J gene lost 3 bases, with 10 bases spanning the gap. CDR3 loop: CASSYSKVSTDTQYF. The CDR3 coding sequence is TGTGCCAGCAGTTACTCGAAAGTTAGTACAGATACGCAGTATTTT.